This T cell receptor beta chain was observed in a study of T cell responses to AZD1222 COVID-19 vaccine. Notes on the study in general: The sample set comprised mostly white British donors with more females, and clonal diversity was possibly underestimated. With dominance at 160-218 and 743-854, vaccine-associated CD4 TCRs spanned spike.

The length of the CDR3 is 15 residues. V shed 1 base and J shed 8 bases, with 12 bases lying between them. Germline CDR1 and CDR2: SGHDN and FVKESK. About this clone: Antigen unknown.

Data came from immunoSEQ multiplex PCR; TCRdb stores just in-frame clones and leaves some out. Altogether over 150,000 clones are present, just over 90% being singletons, with the ten largest covering more than 1.3%. V and J are TRBV14 and TRBJ1-6, with a weak D call TRBD1 (6 bases). The material was peripheral blood, obtained on day 0 of AZD1222 vaccination. This clonotype originated in an adult in good health. The CDR3: CASSQVAGEDSPLHF. Here the CDR3 DNA reads TGTGCCAGCAGCCAAGTGGCAGGGGAAGATTCACCCCTCCACTTT.